The 27 T cell receptor beta chains listed next were all sequenced from one sample in a study of blood T cell repertoires in COVID-19. Only in-frame clones appear in the TCRdb table, and some are missing; sequencing was by immunoSEQ multiplex PCR. The table includes about 76,000 clones, approximately 85% detected once. The sample was peripheral blood. The receptors originated from a human donor in a cohort sampled during active COVID-19.

V usage is TRBV19 and J usage is TRBJ2-3, with D possibly TRBD1 on 6 matching bases. Trimming took off 3 bases at V and 5 bases at J, with 15 bases between the two ends. The CDR3 runs to 15 residues. Looked up from germline, CDR1 is LNHDA and CDR2 is SQIVND (reference sequence). CDR3 residues: CASSIPQGLIDTQYF. The CDR3 region has the DNA TGTGCCAGTAGTATCCCCCAGGGGTTAATAGATACGCAGTATTTT. Together with reference TRBV19 and TRBJ2-3, the CDR3 gives the full variable domain: DGGITQSPKYLFRKEGQNVTLSCEQNLNHDAMYWYRQDPGQGLRLIYYSQIVNDFQKGDIAEGYSVSREKKESFPLTVTSAQKNPTAFYLCASSIPQGLIDTQYFGPGTRLTVL.

The chain combines TRBV18 with TRBJ1-6; D is unclear. Trimming shortened V by 3 bases and J by 6 bases, and 6 bases separated the two germline ends. The CDR3 runs to 13 residues. Germline values: CDR1 KGHSH, CDR2 LQKENI. CDR3 sequence (DNA): TGTGCCAGCTCACCTAACATTAATTCACCCCTCCACTTT. As protein: CASSPNINSPLHF. Combining the CDR3 with reference TRBV18 and TRBJ1-6 gives the whole variable domain NAGVMQNPRHLVRRRGQEARLRCSPMKGHSHVYWYRQLPEEGLKFMVYLQKENIIDESGMPKERFSAEFPKEGPSILRIQQVVRGDSAAYFCASSPNINSPLHFGNGTRLTVT.

This rearrangement joins TRBV5-8 to TRBJ2-1; 12 nucleotides align to TRBD2. V lost 4 bases to trimming and J lost 6 bases; unmatched junction nucleotides: 17. Germline CDR1 SGHTS, CDR2 YDEGEE. CDR3 length equals 19 residues. The CDR3 bases are TGTGCCAGCAGCAACCTAGCGGGGGGGCCCTGGGTACGAGCCAATGAGCAGTTCTTC. Translation: CASSNLAGGPWVRANEQFF.

This clone has just a few counts. The chain couples TRBV27 to TRBJ1-6, with a possible D match to TRBD1 (5 bases). V lost 7 bases to trimming and J lost 7 bases, with 11 bases between them. In germline, CDR1 is MNHEY, CDR2 SMNVEV (reference sequence). The CDR3 has 13 residues. CDR3 amino acids: CASTWGGNSPLHF. The CDR3 coding sequence is TGTGCCAGCACCTGGGGCGGAAATTCACCCCTCCACTTT.

The chain couples TRBV5-1 to TRBJ2-2; D is possibly TRBD1 (5 bases). CDR3 length: 15 residues. With 4 bases removed from V and 1 base from J, the gap between germline ends came to 11 bases. Germline lookup yields CDR1 SGHRS and CDR2 YFSETQ. CDR3 bases: TGCGCCAGCAGCCAGATTCAGGGGAACACCGGGGAGCTGTTTTTT. Translating it yields CASSQIQGNTGELFF.

The chain combines TRBV6-6 with TRBJ2-1; the D gene is possibly TRBD2 (7 bases). This CDR3 contains 15 residues. V was clipped by 3 bases and J by 7 bases, with 16 bases between them. The germline V gene has CDR1 MNHNY and CDR2 SVGAGI (reference sequence). This chain's CDR3 is CASSYKGGGKNEQFF. The CDR3 nucleotides read TGTGCCAGCAGTTATAAGGGGGGGGGCAAAAATGAGCAGTTCTTC.

The chain has TRBV9 and TRBJ1-1; D not resolved. The CDR3 contains 15 residues. In germline, CDR1 is SGDLS, CDR2 YYNGEE. V was pared by 1 base and J by 2 bases, with 12 bases between. The CDR3: CASSVQRALNTEAFF. CDR3 DNA: TGTGCCAGCAGCGTACAACGAGCCCTTAACACTGAAGCTTTCTTT.

V is TRBV7-8 and J is TRBJ1-1; D remains ambiguous. Germline V lookup: CDR1 SGHVS, CDR2 FQNEAQ. CDR3 length equals 13 residues. V was clipped by 2 bases and J by 1 base, with 5 bases between them. CDR3 nucleotide sequence: TGTGCCAGCAGCTTAAGACAGAACACTGAAGCTTTCTTT. This translates into CASSLRQNTEAFF.

V gene TRBV5-1 combines with J gene TRBJ2-3; D call uncertain. V shed 6 bases and J shed 0 bases, with 11 bases lying between them. The CDR3 runs 14 residues. Germline assignment: CDR1 SGHRS and CDR2 YFSETQ. CDR3 sequence (DNA): TGCGCCAGCACCCTAATGCCCAGCACAGATACGCAGTATTTT. Its translation: CASTLMPSTDTQYF.

This chain joins TRBV2 and TRBJ2-7, with TRBD2 as a possible D gene (6 bases). Germline V gene sequence: CDR1 SNHLY, CDR2 FYNNEI. The V gene lost 9 bases and the J gene lost 10 bases, with 16 bases spanning the gap. CDR3 length: 11 residues. The CDR3 sequence is CASMEGRRQYF. The CDR3 DNA sequence: TGTGCCAGTATGGAGGGCCGTCGACAGTACTTC.

This chain links TRBV3-1 (or the pseudogene TRBV3-2) with TRBJ1-3, with D possibly being TRBD1 (5 bases). Trimming pared 4 bases from V and 4 bases from J, leaving 8 bases between. This CDR3 has 13 amino acids. From germline, CDR1 is LGHDT and CDR2 YNNKEL (reference sequence). CDR3 residues: CASSRRAGNTIYF. The CDR3 DNA reads as TGTGCCAGCAGCCGCAGGGCCGGAAACACCATATATTTT.

This chain joins TRBV5-4 and TRBJ1-2, with 8 bases lining up with TRBD1. This CDR3 spans 17 amino acids. V shed 0 bases, J shed 8 bases, and the junction held 15 bases outside the gene matches. Germline V gene sequence: CDR1 SGHNT, CDR2 YYREEE (reference sequence). The DNA for the CDR3 is TGTGCCAGCAGCTTGGGCCAGGGGGCGCTTGAGGCCCTAGGCTACACCTTC. It translates to CASSLGQGALEALGYTF.

This sequence joins TRBV7-9 and TRBJ2-3; weak D call: TRBD2 (5 bases). The V end lost 4 bases, the J end lost 0 bases, and 14 bases lay between the germline ends. This CDR3 region has 16 residues. Germline assignment: CDR1 SEHNR and CDR2 FQNEAQ (reference sequence). CDR3 region: CASSSPAVGSTDTQYF. For the CDR3, the DNA is TGTGCCAGCAGCTCCCCAGCGGTGGGTAGCACAGATACGCAGTATTTT.

The gene calls are TRBV11-3 and TRBJ2-1; 8 bases line up with TRBD1. CDR3 length: 12 amino acids. CDR1 is SGHNT, CDR2 YENEEA, per germline. V lost 6 bases, J lost 9 bases, and 4 bases stayed unmatched. CDR3 loop: CASSFTGGEQFF. CDR3 nucleotides: TGTGCCAGCAGTTTCACAGGGGGTGAGCAGTTCTTC.

V usage is TRBV5-1 and J usage is TRBJ2-1; 9 nucleotides agree with TRBD1. After removal of 4 bases from V and 5 bases from J, the junction contained 10 bases not matched to a gene. Germline V gene data show CDR1 as SGHRS and CDR2 as YFSETQ. The CDR3 is 16 amino acids. The CDR3 here is CASSPEPGQGNNEQFF. The CDR3 region has the DNA TGCGCCAGCAGCCCGGAACCCGGACAGGGGAACAATGAGCAGTTCTTC.

The gene calls are TRBV9 and TRBJ1-1, with TRBD1 matching 8 bases. The CDR3 is 15 residues long. Per the germline V gene, CDR1 is SGDLS and CDR2 is YYNGEE. The J segment lost 8 bases and the V segment lost 2 bases, leaving 11 bases of the junction unmatched. The CDR3 is CASSVEPGGFGEAFF. The CDR3 DNA follows: TGTGCCAGCAGCGTCGAGCCAGGGGGCTTTGGGGAAGCTTTCTTT. The full variable domain, its missing parts supplied by reference TRBV9 and TRBJ1-1, is DSGVTQTPKHLITATGQRVTLRCSPRSGDLSVYWYQQSLDQGLQFLIQYYNGEERAKGNILERFSAQQFPDLHSELNLSSLELGDSALYFCASSVEPGGFGEAFFGQGTRLTVV.

The J gene is TRBJ1-1, the V gene TRBV4-1, with D tentatively TRBD1 (6 bases). The CDR3 loop spans 15 amino acids. Germline V gene sequence: CDR1 MGHRA, CDR2 YSYEKL. The V and J ends lost 4 bases and 1 base respectively, with 13 bases between them. CDR3 DNA sequence: TGCGCCAGCAGCCCGCCCGCAGGGGAGAACACTGAAGCTTTCTTT. It translates to CASSPPAGENTEAFF.

The J gene is TRBJ2-7, the V gene TRBV9; perhaps TRBD2 as D (6 bases). The CDR3 covers 15 residues. Germline-derived CDR1 and CDR2 are SGDLS and YYNGEE. V dropped 4 bases and J dropped 3 bases, with 17 bases sitting between them. The CDR3 reads CASSPAEGYGYEQYF. CDR3 coding DNA: TGTGCCAGCAGCCCCGCGGAGGGGTATGGCTACGAGCAGTACTTC.

This rearrangement joins TRBV12-3 or TRBV12-4 to TRBJ1-1; a possible D gene is TRBD1 (5 bases). V lost 3 bases to trimming and J lost 11 bases, with 10 bases between them. The CDR3 has 11 residues. DNA of the CDR3: TGTGCCAGCAGTTTTTGGGGGGAGGCTTTCTTT. It encodes CASSFWGEAFF.

The CDR3 DNA sequence: TGTGCCAGCTCACCAGGGAGATGGGAAAACACTGAAGCTTTCTTT. Residues: CASSPGRWENTEAFF. The rearrangement joins TRBV18 to TRBJ1-1; no clear D. Trimming shortened V by 2 bases and J by 2 bases, and 12 bases separated the two germline ends. Germline CDR1 reads KGHSH; CDR2 reads LQKENI. The CDR3 is made up of 15 amino acids.

V usage is TRBV19 and J usage is TRBJ1-2, with a possible D match to TRBD1 (5 bases). Germline V gene lookup returns CDR1 LNHDA and CDR2 SQIVND (reference sequence). V lost 8 bases and J lost 3, with 10 bases in between. The CDR3 is 12 residues long. In DNA form, the CDR3 reads TGTGCCAGTTCCAGGGCAGACTATGGCTACACCTTC. It codes for CASSRADYGYTF.

In DNA, the CDR3 is TGCGCCAGCAGCCCCCTGACAGGGCTGTCGGGCAAAGCTTTCTTT. Translation: CASSPLTGLSGKAFF. The gene calls are TRBV10-2 and TRBJ1-1; TRBD1 aligns across 7 bases. Germline loops: CDR1 WSHSY, CDR2 SAAADI. The J segment lost 9 bases and the V segment lost 6 bases, leaving 16 bases of the junction unmatched. The CDR3 covers 15 residues.

This chain links TRBV7-8 with TRBJ2-1; 9 positions agree with TRBD2. The CDR3 contains 15 residues. Losses at the gene ends were 5 bases for V and 9 bases for J; bases not matched to a gene: 11. Germline V gene data show CDR1 as SGHVS and CDR2 as FQNEAQ. The CDR3 loop reads CASSTRWAGGLEQFF. CDR3 nucleotides: TGTGCCAGCAGCACCCGTTGGGCGGGGGGGCTTGAGCAGTTCTTC.

This chain connects TRBV2 to TRBJ1-4; perhaps TRBD1 as D (5 bases). CDR1 is SNHLY, CDR2 FYNNEI, per germline. This CDR3 spans 13 amino acids. Trimming removed 6 bases from V and 5 bases from J, with 10 bases in between. CDR3 residues: CASSGGGNEKLFF. CDR3 DNA: TGTGCCAGCAGCGGGGGAGGGAATGAAAAACTGTTTTTT.

The rearrangement uses TRBV5-1 and TRBJ1-3; D not resolved. CDR3 size: 16 residues. The ends were cut back, 0 bases at V and 0 bases at J, with 10 bases in the middle. Germline-derived CDR1 and CDR2 are SGHRS and YFSETQ. The DNA for the CDR3 is TGCGCCAGCAGCTTGGCGCTGGGAGGCTCTGGAAACACCATATATTTT. Its translation is CASSLALGGSGNTIYF.

This sequence joins TRBV10-1 and TRBJ1-1; TRBD1 is a possible D gene (5 bases). Germline V lookup: CDR1 WNHNN, CDR2 SYGVQD (reference sequence). Trimming cost V 0 bases and J 3 bases, with 11 bases left between them. This CDR3 is built from 15 residues. The CDR3 loop reads CASSESGREDTEAFF. The CDR3 nucleotides are TGCGCCAGCAGTGAGTCTGGCAGGGAAGACACTGAAGCTTTCTTT.

The chain couples TRBV2 to TRBJ2-3, with D maybe TRBD2 (6 bases). This CDR3 region has 14 residues. V was pared by 6 bases and J by 0 bases, with 10 bases between. CDR1 and CDR2 (germline): SNHLY, FYNNEI. As DNA, the CDR3 is TGTGCCAGCAGGGTAGCGGTAAGCACAGATACGCAGTATTTT. This encodes CASRVAVSTDTQYF.